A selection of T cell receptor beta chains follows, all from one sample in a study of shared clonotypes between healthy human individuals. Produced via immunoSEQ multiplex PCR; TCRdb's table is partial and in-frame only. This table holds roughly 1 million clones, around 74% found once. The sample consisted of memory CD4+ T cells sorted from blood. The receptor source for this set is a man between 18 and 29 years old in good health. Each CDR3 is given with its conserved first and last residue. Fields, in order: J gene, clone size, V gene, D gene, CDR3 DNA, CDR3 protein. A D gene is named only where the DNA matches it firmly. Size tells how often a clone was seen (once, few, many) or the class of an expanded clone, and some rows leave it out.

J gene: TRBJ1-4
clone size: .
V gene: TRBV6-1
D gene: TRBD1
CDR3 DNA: TGTGCCAGCAGTGAAGAGGTGGGACAGGGGACCATTAATGAAAAACTGTTTTTT
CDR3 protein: CASSEEVGQGTINEKLFF

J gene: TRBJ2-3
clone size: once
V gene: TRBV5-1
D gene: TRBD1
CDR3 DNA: TGCGCCAGCAGGGCCGGGACAGGGTCGGCAGATACGCAGTATTTT
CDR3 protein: CASRAGTGSADTQYF

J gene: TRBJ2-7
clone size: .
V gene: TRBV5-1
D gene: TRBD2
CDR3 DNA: TGCGCCAGCAGCTTTGGTGGCGGGGGTTCCTACGAGCAGTACTTC
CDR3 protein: CASSFGGGGSYEQYF

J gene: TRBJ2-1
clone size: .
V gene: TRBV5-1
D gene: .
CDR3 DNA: TGCGCCAGCAGCTGGGCCAGGGGCCACAATGAGCAGTTCTTC
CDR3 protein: CASSWARGHNEQFF

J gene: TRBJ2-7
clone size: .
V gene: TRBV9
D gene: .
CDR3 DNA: TGTGCCAGCAGCCCGGGCAGGCCCCCTCTACACTACGAGCAGTACTTC
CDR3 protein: CASSPGRPPLHYEQYF

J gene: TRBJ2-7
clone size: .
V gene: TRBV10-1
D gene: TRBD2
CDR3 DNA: TGCGCCAGGACGGGACTACCCATCTACGAGCAGTACTTC
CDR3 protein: CARTGLPIYEQYF

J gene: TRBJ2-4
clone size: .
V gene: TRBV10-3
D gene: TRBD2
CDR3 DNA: TGTGCCACGACTAGCGAGCTAGCCAAAAACATTCAGTACTTC
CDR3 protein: CATTSELAKNIQYF

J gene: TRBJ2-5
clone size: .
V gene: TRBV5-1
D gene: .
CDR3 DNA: TGCGCCAGCAGCTTGATCGGGGTTAAAGAGACCCAGTACTTC
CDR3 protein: CASSLIGVKETQYF

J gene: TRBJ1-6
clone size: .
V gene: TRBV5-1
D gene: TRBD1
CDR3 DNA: TGCGCCAGCAGCTTGGCGGGACAGGGAGATTCACCCCTCCACTTT
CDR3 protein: CASSLAGQGDSPLHF

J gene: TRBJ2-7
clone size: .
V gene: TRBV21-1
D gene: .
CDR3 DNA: TGTGCCAGCAGCAATTCTAGCGGGGGGGAAGTATACGAGCAGTACTTC
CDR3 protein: CASSNSSGGEVYEQYF

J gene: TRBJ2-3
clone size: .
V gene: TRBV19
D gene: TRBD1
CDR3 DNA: TGTGCCAGTACCCCGACAGGGTGGGGAGATACGCAGTATTTT
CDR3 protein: CASTPTGWGDTQYF

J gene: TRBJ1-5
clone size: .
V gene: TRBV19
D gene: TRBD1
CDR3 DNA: TGTGCCAGTAGTTGGACAGGGATTCGGGAGGGCAATCAGCCCCAGCATTTT
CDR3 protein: CASSWTGIREGNQPQHF

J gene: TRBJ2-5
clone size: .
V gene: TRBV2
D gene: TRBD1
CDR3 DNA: TGTGCCAGCAGGGGAGGACAGGGGGCACAAGAGACCCAGTACTTC
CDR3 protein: CASRGGQGAQETQYF

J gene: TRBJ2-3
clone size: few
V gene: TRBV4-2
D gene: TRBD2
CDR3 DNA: TGTGCCAGCAGCCACTCTAGCGGGGGCGGGGATACGCAGTATTTT
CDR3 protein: CASSHSSGGGDTQYF

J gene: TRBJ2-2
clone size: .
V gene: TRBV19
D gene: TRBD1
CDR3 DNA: TGTGCCAGTAGTCGTGGGGACAGGGGGCCCGGGGAGCTGTTTTTT
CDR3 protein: CASSRGDRGPGELFF